This is a list of T cell receptor beta chains from one sample in a study of OX40 agonist ivuxolimab in advanced cancers. Sequencing used immunoSEQ multiplex PCR; TCRdb keeps in-frame clones, though not all of them. The sample has around 30,000 clones, 80% to 85% seen once. This material consisted of CD4+ or CD8+ T cells sorted from blood, taken in a trial of the OX40 agonist ivuxolimab. The source of these receptors is an adult with an advanced solid tumor such as melanoma, head and neck, liver or kidney cancer. Both conserved end residues are part of each CDR3. The D gene is left open where the match is weak. Size tells how often a clone was seen (once, few, many) or the class of an expanded clone, and some rows leave it out.

abundance: .; j_gene: TRBJ2-7; v_gene: TRBV13; d_gene: .; CDR3aa: CASRRLQALSVEQYF; CDR3nt: TGTGCCAGCAGACGACTCCAGGCCCTCTCGGTAGAGCAGTACTTC
abundance: .; j_gene: TRBJ1-1; v_gene: TRBV7-2; d_gene: TRBD1; CDR3aa: CASSLNRGNTEAFF; CDR3nt: TGTGCCAGCAGCCTCAACAGGGGGAACACTGAAGCTTTCTTT
abundance: .; j_gene: TRBJ1-4; v_gene: TRBV6-5; d_gene: .; CDR3aa: CASRQRNEKLFF; CDR3nt: TGTGCCAGCCGACAGCGTAATGAAAAACTGTTTTTT
abundance: .; j_gene: TRBJ2-1; v_gene: TRBV5-1; d_gene: .; CDR3aa: CASSLINEQFF; CDR3nt: TGCGCCAGCAGCTTAATAAATGAGCAGTTCTTC
abundance: .; j_gene: TRBJ1-2; v_gene: TRBV28; d_gene: TRBD1; CDR3aa: CASSLTTGNRFGYTF; CDR3nt: TGTGCCAGCAGTCTAACGACAGGGAATAGGTTCGGCTACACCTTC
abundance: few; j_gene: TRBJ2-2; v_gene: TRBV5-1; d_gene: TRBD1; CDR3aa: CASSIGQGYTGELFF; CDR3nt: TGCGCCAGCAGCATCGGACAGGGGTACACCGGGGAGCTGTTTTTT
abundance: .; j_gene: TRBJ2-5; v_gene: TRBV7-8; d_gene: .; CDR3aa: CASSLSGETQYF; CDR3nt: TGTGCCAGCAGCTTAAGTGGGGAGACCCAGTACTTC
abundance: .; j_gene: TRBJ2-4; v_gene: TRBV7-9; d_gene: TRBD1; CDR3aa: CASSYTGTGTGSKNIQYF; CDR3nt: TGTGCCAGCAGCTACACCGGGACAGGGACGGGGTCCAAAAACATTCAGTACTTC
abundance: .; j_gene: TRBJ2-7; v_gene: TRBV7-9; d_gene: .; CDR3aa: CASSSVWRYEQYF; CDR3nt: TGTGCCAGCAGCTCAGTTTGGCGCTACGAGCAGTACTTC
abundance: few; j_gene: TRBJ2-1; v_gene: TRBV15; d_gene: TRBD2; CDR3aa: CATSRGREGQNEQFF; CDR3nt: TGTGCCACCAGCAGAGGGCGGGAGGGCCAGAATGAGCAGTTCTTC
abundance: .; j_gene: TRBJ2-3; v_gene: TRBV7-7; d_gene: TRBD2; CDR3aa: CASSLRESDTQYF; CDR3nt: TGTGCTAGCAGCTTGCGGGAGTCAGATACGCAGTATTTT
abundance: .; j_gene: TRBJ1-6; v_gene: TRBV7-9; d_gene: TRBD1; CDR3aa: CASSSGGYNSPLHF; CDR3nt: TGTGCCAGCAGCTCAGGGGGCTATAATTCACCCCTCCACTTT
abundance: .; j_gene: TRBJ2-2; v_gene: TRBV25-1; d_gene: .; CDR3aa: CASSGPRSGSIGELFF; CDR3nt: TGTGCCAGCAGTGGACCCCGATCGGGTTCAATCGGGGAGCTGTTTTTT
abundance: .; j_gene: TRBJ2-5; v_gene: TRBV11-2; d_gene: TRBD2; CDR3aa: CASSYPLAGGPEETQYF; CDR3nt: TGTGCCAGCAGCTATCCCTTAGCGGGAGGACCTGAAGAGACCCAGTACTTC
abundance: few; j_gene: TRBJ1-2; v_gene: TRBV2; d_gene: TRBD1; CDR3aa: CASSGDRGYGYTF; CDR3nt: TGTGCCAGCAGTGGTGACAGGGGCTATGGCTACACCTTC
abundance: .; j_gene: TRBJ2-7; v_gene: TRBV2; d_gene: .; CDR3aa: CASLRQLFYEQYF; CDR3nt: TGTGCCAGCTTACGACAGCTATTCTACGAGCAGTACTTC
abundance: .; j_gene: TRBJ1-5; v_gene: TRBV4-2; d_gene: TRBD1; CDR3aa: CASSLLLDRVGREPQHF; CDR3nt: TGTGCCAGCAGTCTCCTTTTGGACAGGGTGGGGAGAGAGCCCCAGCATTTT
abundance: .; j_gene: TRBJ1-3; v_gene: TRBV14; d_gene: .; CDR3aa: CASSQDRAGNTIYF; CDR3nt: TGTGCCAGCAGCCAAGACAGGGCCGGAAACACCATATATTTT
abundance: .; j_gene: TRBJ1-6; v_gene: TRBV25-1; d_gene: .; CDR3aa: CASSEYYSPLHF; CDR3nt: TGTGCCAGCAGTGAATATTATTCACCCCTCCACTTT
abundance: .; j_gene: TRBJ1-2; v_gene: TRBV29-1; d_gene: TRBD1; CDR3aa: CSVETGAWGYTF; CDR3nt: TGCAGCGTCGAGACAGGGGCATGGGGCTACACCTTC
abundance: .; j_gene: TRBJ1-6; v_gene: TRBV4-3; d_gene: TRBD1; CDR3aa: CASSQPGQGAQNSPLHF; CDR3nt: TGCGCCAGCAGCCAACCTGGACAGGGGGCTCAGAATTCACCCCTCCACTTT
abundance: .; j_gene: TRBJ2-5; v_gene: TRBV4-3; d_gene: TRBD2; CDR3aa: CASSQEGGETQYF; CDR3nt: TGCGCCAGCAGCCAAGAGGGGGGGGAGACCCAGTACTTC
abundance: once; j_gene: TRBJ1-2; v_gene: TRBV6-6; d_gene: .; CDR3aa: CASSPRQGSSGYTF; CDR3nt: TGTGCCAGCAGTCCACGTCAGGGTTCGTCTGGCTACACCTTC
abundance: .; j_gene: TRBJ2-1; v_gene: TRBV4-3; d_gene: .; CDR3aa: CASSLAAAYNEQFF; CDR3nt: TGCGCCAGCAGCCTCGCCGCGGCCTACAATGAGCAGTTCTTC
abundance: .; j_gene: TRBJ2-7; v_gene: TRBV5-6; d_gene: TRBD2; CDR3aa: CASSLVASGRSYEQYF; CDR3nt: TGTGCCAGCAGCTTGGTCGCTAGCGGGAGGTCCTACGAGCAGTACTTC
abundance: .; j_gene: TRBJ1-2; v_gene: TRBV4-3; d_gene: .; CDR3aa: CASSQFSSYTF; CDR3nt: TGCGCCAGCAGCCAATTTAGTAGCTACACCTTC
abundance: .; j_gene: TRBJ2-3; v_gene: TRBV11-3; d_gene: TRBD2; CDR3aa: CASSFRSGGVGEKDTQYF; CDR3nt: TGTGCCAGCAGCTTTAGGAGCGGGGGAGTGGGGGAAAAAGATACGCAGTATTTT
abundance: .; j_gene: TRBJ1-1; v_gene: TRBV6-1; d_gene: .; CDR3aa: CASSRDGLINTEAFF; CDR3nt: TGTGCCAGCAGCCGGGACGGTCTAATTAACACTGAAGCTTTCTTT
abundance: few; j_gene: TRBJ2-1; v_gene: TRBV7-7; d_gene: TRBD2; CDR3aa: CASSRGGGNLNEQFF; CDR3nt: TGTGCCAGCAGCCGCGGGGGAGGGAACCTCAATGAGCAGTTCTTC
abundance: .; j_gene: TRBJ2-3; v_gene: TRBV7-3; d_gene: .; CDR3aa: CASSTDSLALETDTQYF; CDR3nt: TGTGCCAGCAGCACAGATTCGCTAGCGCTGGAGACAGATACGCAGTATTTT
abundance: few; j_gene: TRBJ2-5; v_gene: TRBV12-5; d_gene: .; CDR3aa: CASGRDKTFETQYF; CDR3nt: TGTGCTAGTGGGAGGGACAAGACGTTCGAGACCCAGTACTTC
abundance: .; j_gene: TRBJ2-5; v_gene: TRBV2; d_gene: TRBD2; CDR3aa: CASSEARRFSGAETQYF; CDR3nt: TGTGCCAGCAGTGAAGCGCGGAGGTTCAGCGGGGCAGAGACCCAGTACTTC
abundance: .; j_gene: TRBJ2-2; v_gene: TRBV11-2; d_gene: .; CDR3aa: CASSTLSTNANTGELFF; CDR3nt: TGTGCCAGCAGCACCCTGTCCACCAACGCGAACACCGGGGAGCTGTTTTTT
abundance: .; j_gene: TRBJ1-2; v_gene: TRBV6-5; d_gene: .; CDR3aa: CASSVAGGAGFGYTF; CDR3nt: TGTGCCAGCAGCGTAGCTGGGGGCGCCGGGTTTGGCTACACCTTC
abundance: .; j_gene: TRBJ2-7; v_gene: TRBV10-3; d_gene: .; CDR3aa: CAISEGGLGDEQYF; CDR3nt: TGTGCCATCAGTGAGGGGGGGCTGGGCGACGAGCAGTACTTC
abundance: .; j_gene: TRBJ2-1; v_gene: TRBV4-2; d_gene: .; CDR3aa: CASSQGTVPVRVSYNEQFF; CDR3nt: TGTGCCAGCAGCCAAGGGACAGTACCTGTTAGAGTCTCCTACAATGAGCAGTTCTTC
abundance: few; j_gene: TRBJ1-1; v_gene: TRBV11-3; d_gene: .; CDR3aa: CASSSGQQNTEAFF; CDR3nt: TGTGCCAGCAGCTCCGGACAGCAGAACACTGAAGCTTTCTTT
abundance: .; j_gene: TRBJ2-1; v_gene: TRBV5-1; d_gene: TRBD2; CDR3aa: CASSYSGSSYNEQFF; CDR3nt: TGCGCCAGCAGCTATAGCGGGAGCTCCTACAATGAGCAGTTCTTC
abundance: few; j_gene: TRBJ2-3; v_gene: TRBV1; d_gene: .; CDR3aa: CTSSQDQGDREEDTQYF; CDR3nt: TGCACCAGCAGCCAAGATCAGGGGGACAGGGAAGAAGATACGCAGTATTTT
abundance: few; j_gene: TRBJ2-3; v_gene: TRBV4-3; d_gene: TRBD1; CDR3aa: CASSQDRDSSADTQYF; CDR3nt: TGCGCCAGCAGCCAAGATCGGGACAGTTCAGCAGATACGCAGTATTTT
abundance: .; j_gene: TRBJ1-2; v_gene: TRBV4-3; d_gene: TRBD1; CDR3aa: CASSFWDRGHGRRGYTF; CDR3nt: TGCGCCAGCAGCTTCTGGGACAGGGGGCATGGACGCCGGGGCTACACCTTC
abundance: .; j_gene: TRBJ2-3; v_gene: TRBV9; d_gene: TRBD2; CDR3aa: CASTRAGEWGTDTQYF; CDR3nt: TGTGCCAGCACCCGTGCGGGGGAATGGGGCACAGATACGCAGTATTTT
abundance: few; j_gene: TRBJ1-3; v_gene: TRBV28; d_gene: TRBD1; CDR3aa: CASSLFGQGAWSPGNTIYF; CDR3nt: TGTGCCAGCAGTTTATTCGGGCAGGGGGCATGGTCGCCTGGAAACACCATATATTTT
abundance: .; j_gene: TRBJ1-2; v_gene: TRBV7-2; d_gene: .; CDR3aa: CASSLVGDYGYTF; CDR3nt: TGTGCCAGCAGCTTAGTCGGGGACTATGGCTACACCTTC
abundance: .; j_gene: TRBJ2-3; v_gene: TRBV4-3; d_gene: TRBD1; CDR3aa: CASSQDRAGDTQYF; CDR3nt: TGCGCCAGCAGCCAGGACAGGGCAGGGGATACGCAGTATTTT
abundance: .; j_gene: TRBJ2-1; v_gene: TRBV7-2; d_gene: TRBD2; CDR3aa: CASSRLAGPKGEQFF; CDR3nt: TGTGCCAGTAGCCGACTAGCGGGGCCGAAAGGTGAGCAGTTCTTC
abundance: few; j_gene: TRBJ2-3; v_gene: TRBV6-5; d_gene: TRBD2; CDR3aa: CASRPGAGSDTQYF; CDR3nt: TGTGCCAGCAGGCCCGGAGCGGGGTCAGATACGCAGTATTTT